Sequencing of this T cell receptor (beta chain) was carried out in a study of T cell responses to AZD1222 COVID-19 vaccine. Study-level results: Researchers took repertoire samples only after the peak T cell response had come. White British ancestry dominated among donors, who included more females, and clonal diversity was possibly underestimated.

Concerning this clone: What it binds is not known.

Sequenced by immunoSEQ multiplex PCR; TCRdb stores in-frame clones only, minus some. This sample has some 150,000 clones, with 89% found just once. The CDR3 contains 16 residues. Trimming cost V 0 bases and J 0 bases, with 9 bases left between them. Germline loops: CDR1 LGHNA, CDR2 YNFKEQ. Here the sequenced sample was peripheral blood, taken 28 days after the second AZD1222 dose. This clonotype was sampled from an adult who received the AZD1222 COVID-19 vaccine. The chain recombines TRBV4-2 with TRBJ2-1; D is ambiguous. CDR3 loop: CASSQDLGTSYNEQFF. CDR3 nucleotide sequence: TGTGCCAGCAGCCAAGATTTGGGAACCTCCTACAATGAGCAGTTCTTC.